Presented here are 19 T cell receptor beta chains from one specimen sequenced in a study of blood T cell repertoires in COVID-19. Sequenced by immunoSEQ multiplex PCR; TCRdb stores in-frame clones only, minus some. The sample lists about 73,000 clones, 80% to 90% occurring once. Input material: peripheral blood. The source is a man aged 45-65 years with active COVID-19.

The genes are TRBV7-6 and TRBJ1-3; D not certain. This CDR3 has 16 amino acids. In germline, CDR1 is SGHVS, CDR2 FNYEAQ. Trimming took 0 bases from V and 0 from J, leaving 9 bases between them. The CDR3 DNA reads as TGTGCCAGCAGCTTAGCGCTTCCAGACTCTGGAAACACCATATATTTT. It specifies CASSLALPDSGNTIYF.

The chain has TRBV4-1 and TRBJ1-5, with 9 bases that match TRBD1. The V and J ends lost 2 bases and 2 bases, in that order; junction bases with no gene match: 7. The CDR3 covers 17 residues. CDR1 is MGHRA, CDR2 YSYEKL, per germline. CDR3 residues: CASSQPLDRGGNQPQHF. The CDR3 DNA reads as TGCGCCAGCAGCCAACCTTTGGACAGGGGAGGCAATCAGCCCCAGCATTTT.

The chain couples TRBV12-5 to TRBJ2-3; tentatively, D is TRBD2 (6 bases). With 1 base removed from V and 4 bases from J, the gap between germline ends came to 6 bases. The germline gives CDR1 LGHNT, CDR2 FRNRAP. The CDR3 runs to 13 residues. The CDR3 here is CASGLAGADTQYF. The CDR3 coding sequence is TGTGCTAGTGGTTTGGCGGGGGCAGATACGCAGTATTTT.

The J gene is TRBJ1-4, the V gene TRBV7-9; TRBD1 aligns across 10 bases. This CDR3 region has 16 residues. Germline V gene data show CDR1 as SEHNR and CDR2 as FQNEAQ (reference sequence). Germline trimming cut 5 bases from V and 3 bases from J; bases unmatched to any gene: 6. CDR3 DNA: TGTGCCAGCAGCGGAGGACAGGGGGAAGCTAATGAAAAACTGTTTTTT. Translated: CASSGGQGEANEKLFF. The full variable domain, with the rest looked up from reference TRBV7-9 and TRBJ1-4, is DTGVSQNPRHKITKRGQNVTFRCDPISEHNRLYWYRQTLGQGPEFLTYFQNEAQLEKSRLLSDRFSAERPKGSFSTLEIQRTEQGDSAMYLCASSGGQGEANEKLFFGSGTQLSVL.

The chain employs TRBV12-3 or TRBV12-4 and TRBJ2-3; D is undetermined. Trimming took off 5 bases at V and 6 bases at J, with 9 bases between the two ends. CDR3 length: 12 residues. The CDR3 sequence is CASSLLSDTQYF. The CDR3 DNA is TGTGCCAGCAGTCTCCTCAGTGATACGCAGTATTTT.

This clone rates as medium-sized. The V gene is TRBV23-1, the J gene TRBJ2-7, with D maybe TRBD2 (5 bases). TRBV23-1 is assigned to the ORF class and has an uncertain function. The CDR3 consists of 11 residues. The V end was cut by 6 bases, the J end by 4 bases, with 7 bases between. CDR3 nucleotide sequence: TGCGCCAGCAGCGGGATTTACGAGCAGTACTTC. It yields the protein CASSGIYEQYF.

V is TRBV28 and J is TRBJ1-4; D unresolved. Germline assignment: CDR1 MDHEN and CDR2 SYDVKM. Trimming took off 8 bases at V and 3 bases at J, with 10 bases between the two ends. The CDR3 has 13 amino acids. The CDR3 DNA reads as TGTGCCAGCCGAGGCGGGGCTAATGAAAAACTGTTTTTT. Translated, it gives CASRGGANEKLFF. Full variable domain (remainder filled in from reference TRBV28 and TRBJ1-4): DVKVTQSSRYLVKRTGEKVFLECVQDMDHENMFWYRQDPGLGLRLIYFSYDVKMKEKGDIPEGYSVSREKKERFSLILESASTNQTSMYLCASRGGANEKLFFGSGTQLSVL.

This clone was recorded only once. The CDR3 region is CASSQAPRGSEQYF. CDR3 sequence (DNA): TGCGCCAGCAGCCAAGCGCCCCGAGGGTCCGAGCAGTACTTC. The chain recombines TRBV4-1 with TRBJ2-7; possibly TRBD2 for D (5 bases). The V end lost 1 base, the J end lost 6 bases, and 13 bases lay between the germline ends. The CDR3 spans 14 residues. The germline CDR1 and CDR2 sequences are MGHRA and YSYEKL.

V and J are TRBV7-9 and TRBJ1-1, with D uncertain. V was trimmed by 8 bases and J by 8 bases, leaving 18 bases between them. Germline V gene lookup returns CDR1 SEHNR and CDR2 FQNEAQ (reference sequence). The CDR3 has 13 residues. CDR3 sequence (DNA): TGTGCCAGCCCCGATGGCCCGACGGAGGAAGCTTTCTTT. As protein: CASPDGPTEEAFF.

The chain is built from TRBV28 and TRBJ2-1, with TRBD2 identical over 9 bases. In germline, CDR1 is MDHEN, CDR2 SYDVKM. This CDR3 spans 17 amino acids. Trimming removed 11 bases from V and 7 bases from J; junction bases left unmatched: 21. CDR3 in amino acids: CAVSPYEIAGEDNEQFF. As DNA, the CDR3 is TGTGCCGTCTCACCTTACGAAATAGCGGGAGAGGATAATGAGCAGTTCTTC.

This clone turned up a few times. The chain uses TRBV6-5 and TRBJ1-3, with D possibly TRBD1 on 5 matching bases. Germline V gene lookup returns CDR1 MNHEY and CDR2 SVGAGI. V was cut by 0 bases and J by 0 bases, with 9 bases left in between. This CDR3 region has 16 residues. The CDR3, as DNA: TGTGCCAGCAGTTACTCGGGACTTTTCTCTGGAAACACCATATATTTT. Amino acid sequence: CASSYSGLFSGNTIYF.

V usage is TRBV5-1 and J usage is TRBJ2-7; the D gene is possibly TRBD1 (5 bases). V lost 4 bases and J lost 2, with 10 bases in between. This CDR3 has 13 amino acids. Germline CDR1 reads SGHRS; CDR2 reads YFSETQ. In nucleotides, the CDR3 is TGCGCCAGCAGCATGGACACCGCCTACGAGCAGTACTTC. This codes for CASSMDTAYEQYF. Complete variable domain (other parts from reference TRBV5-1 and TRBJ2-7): KAGVTQTPRYLIKTRGQQVTLSCSPISGHRSVSWYQQTPGQGLQFLFEYFSETQRNKGNFPGRFSGRQFSNSRSEMNVSTLELGDSALYLCASSMDTAYEQYFGPGTRLTVT.

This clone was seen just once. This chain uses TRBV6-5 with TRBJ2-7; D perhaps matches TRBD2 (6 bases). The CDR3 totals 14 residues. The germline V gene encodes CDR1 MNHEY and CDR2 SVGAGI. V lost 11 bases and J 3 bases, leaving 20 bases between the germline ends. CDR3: CAGGTGDLYYEQYF. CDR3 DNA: TGTGCCGGGGGGACGGGAGACCTTTACTACGAGCAGTACTTC.

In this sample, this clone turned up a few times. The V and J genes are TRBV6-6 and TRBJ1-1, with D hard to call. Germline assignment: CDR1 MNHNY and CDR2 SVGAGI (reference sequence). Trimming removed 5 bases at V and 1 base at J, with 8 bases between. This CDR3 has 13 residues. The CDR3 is CASSITENTEAFF. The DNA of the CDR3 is TGTGCCAGCAGTATTACAGAGAACACTGAAGCTTTCTTT.

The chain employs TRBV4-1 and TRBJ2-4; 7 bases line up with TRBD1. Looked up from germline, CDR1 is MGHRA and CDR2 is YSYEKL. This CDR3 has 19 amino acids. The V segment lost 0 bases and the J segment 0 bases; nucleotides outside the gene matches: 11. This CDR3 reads CASSQEGGTGDIAKNIQYF. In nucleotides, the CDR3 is TGCGCCAGCAGCCAAGAAGGGGGTACAGGGGACATAGCCAAAAACATTCAGTACTTC.

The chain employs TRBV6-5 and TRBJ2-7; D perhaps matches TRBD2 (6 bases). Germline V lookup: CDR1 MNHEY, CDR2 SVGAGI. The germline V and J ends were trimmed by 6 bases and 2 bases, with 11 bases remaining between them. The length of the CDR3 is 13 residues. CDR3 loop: CASRPGGTYEQYF. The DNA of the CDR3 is TGTGCCAGCAGACCCGGCGGGACCTACGAGCAGTACTTC.

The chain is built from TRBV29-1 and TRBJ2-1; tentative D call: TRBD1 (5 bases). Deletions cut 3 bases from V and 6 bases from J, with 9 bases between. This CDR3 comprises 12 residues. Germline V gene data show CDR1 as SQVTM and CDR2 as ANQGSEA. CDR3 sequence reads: CSVDRVGNEQFF. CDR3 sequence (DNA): TGCAGCGTTGACAGGGTTGGCAATGAGCAGTTCTTC.

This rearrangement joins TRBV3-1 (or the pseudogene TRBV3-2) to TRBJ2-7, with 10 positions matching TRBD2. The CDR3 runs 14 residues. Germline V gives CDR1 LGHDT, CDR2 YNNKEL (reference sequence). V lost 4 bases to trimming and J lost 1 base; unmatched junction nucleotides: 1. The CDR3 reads CASSRTSGSYEQYF. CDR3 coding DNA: TGTGCCAGCAGCCGGACTAGCGGATCCTACGAGCAGTACTTC.

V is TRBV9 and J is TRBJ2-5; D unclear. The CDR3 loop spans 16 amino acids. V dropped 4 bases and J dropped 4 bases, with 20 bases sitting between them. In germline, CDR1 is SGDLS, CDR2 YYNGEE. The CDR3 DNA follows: TGTGCCAGCAGCCTTTCGGGTAGCCTACTGCGAGAGACCCAGTACTTC. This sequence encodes CASSLSGSLLRETQYF. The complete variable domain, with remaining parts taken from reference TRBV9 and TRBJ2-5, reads DSGVTQTPKHLITATGQRVTLRCSPRSGDLSVYWYQQSLDQGLQFLIQYYNGEERAKGNILERFSAQQFPDLHSELNLSSLELGDSALYFCASSLSGSLLRETQYFGPGTRLLVL.